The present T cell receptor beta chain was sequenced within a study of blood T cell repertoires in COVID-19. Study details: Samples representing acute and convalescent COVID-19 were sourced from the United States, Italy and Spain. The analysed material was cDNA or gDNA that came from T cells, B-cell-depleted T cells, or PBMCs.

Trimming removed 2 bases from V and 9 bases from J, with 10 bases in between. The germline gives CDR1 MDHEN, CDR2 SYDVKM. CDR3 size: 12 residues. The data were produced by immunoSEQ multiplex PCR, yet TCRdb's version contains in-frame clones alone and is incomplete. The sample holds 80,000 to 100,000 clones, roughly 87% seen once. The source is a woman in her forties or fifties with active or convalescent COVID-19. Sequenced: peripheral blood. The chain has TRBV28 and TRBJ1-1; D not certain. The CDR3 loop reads CASSLAGMKAFF. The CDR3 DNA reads TGTGCCAGCAGTTTAGCCGGGATGAAAGCTTTCTTT.